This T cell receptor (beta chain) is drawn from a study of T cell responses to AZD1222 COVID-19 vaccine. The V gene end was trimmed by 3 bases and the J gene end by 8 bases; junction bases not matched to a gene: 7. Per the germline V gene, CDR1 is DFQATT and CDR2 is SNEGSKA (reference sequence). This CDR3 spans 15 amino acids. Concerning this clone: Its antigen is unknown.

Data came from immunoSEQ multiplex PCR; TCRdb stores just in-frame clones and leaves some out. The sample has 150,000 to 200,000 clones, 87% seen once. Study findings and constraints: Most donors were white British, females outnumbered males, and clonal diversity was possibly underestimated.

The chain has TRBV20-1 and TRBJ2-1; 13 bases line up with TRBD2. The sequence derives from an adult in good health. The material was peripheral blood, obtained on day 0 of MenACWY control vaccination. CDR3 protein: CSASPGTSGNHEQFF. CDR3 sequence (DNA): TGCAGTGCTAGTCCCGGGACTAGCGGGAACCATGAGCAGTTCTTC.